These T cell receptor beta chains were read from a single sample in a study of blood T cells in healthy people across ages. TCRdb re-called the 5' RACE reads with MiXCR, one entry per CDR3 protein. The sample has 500,000 to 550,000 distinct CDR3 sequences; more than 20% are singletons. Separately, the same data were catalogued under a study of T cells of mothers and their children.

Sequencing input: blood. The source is a boy aged 5-17 years in good health. Both conserved end residues are part of each CDR3. D genes are given only for firm matches. Clone size is given for some rows only: seen once, a few or many times, or a class if the clone is expanded.

J	V	size	D	length	CDR3	DNA
TRBJ2-4	TRBV21-1	.	.	19	CASSNLGQGIKKAKNIQYF	TGTGCCAGCAGCAATTTAGGACAGGGAATAAAAAAAGCCAAAAACATTCAGTACTTC
TRBJ2-1	TRBV12-3/TRBV12-4	.	.	11	CASSSLHEQFF	TGTGCCAGCAGTTCACTCCATGAGCAGTTCTTC
TRBJ2-3	TRBV28	few	TRBD1	15	CASMSGQGNADTQYF	TGTGCCAGCATGTCCGGACAGGGGAACGCAGATACGCAGTATTTT
TRBJ2-7	TRBV20-1	.	.	13	CSARDRAVYEQYF	TGCAGTGCTAGAGACAGGGCAGTATACGAGCAGTACTTC
TRBJ2-1	TRBV7-3	few	.	16	CASSYERGLLYNEQFF	TGTGCCAGCAGCTACGAGAGGGGTCTCCTCTACAATGAGCAGTTCTTC
TRBJ1-1	TRBV20-1	.	.	13	CSASLSVNTEAFF	TGCAGTGCTAGCCTGTCAGTGAACACTGAAGCTTTCTTT
TRBJ1-4	TRBV13	.	TRBD1	14	CASSLSGGEEKLFF	TGTGCCAGCAGCTTATCAGGGGGCGAGGAAAAACTGTTTTTT
TRBJ2-1	TRBV6-2/TRBV6-3	.	TRBD2	14	CASRASGGRNEQFF	TGTGCCAGCAGAGCTAGCGGGGGACGTAATGAGCAGTTCTTC
TRBJ1-2	TRBV5-1	few	TRBD1	14	CASSQRQGPYGYTF	TGCGCCAGCAGCCAGAGACAGGGGCCCTATGGCTACACCTTC
TRBJ2-4	TRBV10-3	few	.	14	CAISLGGAKNIQYF	TGTGCCATCAGCCTCGGGGGAGCCAAAAACATTCAGTACTTC
TRBJ1-2	TRBV14	few	.	13	CASSQDDGDGYTF	TGTGCCAGCAGCCAAGATGACGGGGATGGCTACACCTTC
TRBJ2-7	TRBV9	few	.	14	CASSATGTSGEQYF	TGTGCCAGCAGCGCCACCGGGACCTCGGGCGAGCAGTACTTC
TRBJ2-7	TRBV18	few	.	12	CASSPTDYEQYF	TGTGCCAGCTCTCCAACGGACTACGAGCAGTACTTC
TRBJ1-1	TRBV20-1	few	.	11	CSASYVGEAFF	TGCAGTGCTAGTTATGTCGGTGAAGCTTTCTTT
TRBJ2-4	TRBV3-1	.	TRBD2	17	CASSQVSGGGPKNIQYF	TGTGCCAGCAGCCAAGTCAGTGGGGGAGGGCCCAAAAACATTCAGTACTTC
TRBJ2-4	TRBV20-1	.	TRBD1	14	CSARDRDRADIQYF	TGCAGTGCTAGAGATCGAGACAGGGCGGACATTCAGTACTTC
TRBJ2-1	TRBV12-3/TRBV12-4	few	TRBD2	15	CASSLWGGTYNEQFF	TGTGCCAGCAGCCTTTGGGGGGGAACCTACAATGAGCAGTTCTTC
TRBJ2-3	TRBV7-2	few	TRBD2	15	CASSIRAGVADTQYF	TGTGCCAGCAGCATTCGAGCGGGAGTAGCAGATACGCAGTATTTT
TRBJ1-4	TRBV9	few	TRBD1	15	CASSVDGQGHEKLFF	TGTGCCAGCAGCGTAGATGGACAGGGCCATGAAAAACTGTTTTTT
TRBJ2-5	TRBV9	few	.	14	CASSPRGFGETQYF	TGTGCCAGCAGTCCTCGTGGATTTGGGGAGACCCAGTACTTC
TRBJ2-3	TRBV6-4	few	TRBD2	14	CASTSGGATDTQYF	TGTGCCAGCACTAGCGGGGGGGCAACAGATACGCAGTATTTT
TRBJ1-2	TRBV7-3	many	TRBD1	14	CASSPTGTGRGYTF	TGTGCCAGCAGCCCTACAGGGACAGGGCGCGGCTACACCTTC
TRBJ1-1	TRBV6-4	many	.	13	CASSGSDHTEAFF	TGTGCCAGCAGTGGTTCGGATCACACTGAAGCTTTCTTT
TRBJ2-5	TRBV20-1	.	.	13	CSARSRDGETQYF	TGCAGTGCTAGGTCCCGGGATGGAGAGACCCAGTACTTC
TRBJ2-1	TRBV14	few	.	13	CASSQESNDEQFF	TGTGCCAGCAGCCAAGAATCCAACGACGAGCAGTTCTTC
TRBJ2-7	TRBV11-2	few	.	12	CASSFRVDEQYF	TGTGCCAGCAGCTTTCGAGTTGACGAGCAGTACTTC
TRBJ1-4	TRBV12-3/TRBV12-4	.	.	15	CASSLIDGENEKLFF	TGTGCCAGCAGTTTAATCGACGGTGAGAATGAAAAACTGTTTTTT
TRBJ2-1	TRBV6-2/TRBV6-3	.	TRBD2	14	CASSQGLVMSEQFF	TGTGCCAGCAGCCAGGGACTAGTTATGAGTGAGCAGTTCTTC
TRBJ2-5	TRBV20-1	few	TRBD1	13	CSAPRQGLETQYF	TGCAGTGCTCCTCGACAGGGCTTAGAGACCCAGTACTTC
TRBJ2-2	TRBV7-3	few	TRBD2	16	CASSPEAGPHTGELFF	TGTGCCAGCAGCCCAGAAGCGGGACCCCACACCGGGGAGCTGTTTTTT
TRBJ1-4	TRBV19	once	TRBD1	18	CASSSRNRGQQPNEKLFF	TGTGCCAGTAGTTCCCGTAACAGGGGCCAACAACCTAATGAAAAACTGTTTTTT
TRBJ2-3	TRBV9	.	.	15	CASSVGMGATDTQYF	TGTGCCAGCAGCGTAGGCATGGGAGCCACAGATACGCAGTATTTT
TRBJ2-3	TRBV29-1	.	.	14	CSVAIHPFTDTQYF	TGCAGCGTTGCGATCCACCCTTTCACAGATACGCAGTATTTT
TRBJ2-3	TRBV5-1	.	TRBD2	16	CASSLGGTDSTDTQYF	TGCGCCAGCAGCCTCGGGGGGACCGACAGCACAGATACGCAGTATTTT
TRBJ2-1	TRBV20-1	few	.	12	CSATAGYNEQFF	TGCAGTGCTACGGCAGGGTACAATGAGCAGTTCTTC
TRBJ2-7	TRBV5-1	.	.	13	CASSLEPGYEQYF	TGCGCCAGCAGCTTGGAACCGGGATACGAGCAGTACTTC
TRBJ1-1	TRBV29-1	.	.	10	CSVGIPEAFF	TGCAGCGTTGGAATCCCTGAAGCTTTCTTT
TRBJ2-1	TRBV29-1	few	.	13	CSVETLRAPEQFF	TGCAGCGTTGAAACCCTCAGGGCCCCTGAGCAGTTCTTC
TRBJ2-4	TRBV21-1	.	.	13	CASGVLAKNIQYF	TGTGCCAGCGGGGTTTTAGCCAAAAACATTCAGTACTTC
TRBJ1-2	TRBV28	many	.	15	CASSLGVGGGYGYTF	TGTGCCAGCAGTTTAGGGGTCGGCGGCGGCTATGGCTACACCTTC
TRBJ1-1	TRBV5-5	.	.	16	CVTAPTGRIMNTEAFF	TGTGTCACCGCGCCCACGGGACGGATCATGAACACTGAAGCTTTCTTT
TRBJ2-2	TRBV15	few	.	15	CATSRAKGETGELFF	TGTGCCACCAGCAGAGCTAAAGGGGAAACCGGGGAGCTGTTTTTT
TRBJ2-7	TRBV7-9	.	.	12	CASSLMTGEQYF	TGTGCCAGCAGCTTAATGACCGGCGAGCAGTACTTC
TRBJ2-7	TRBV15	.	.	15	CATSRDWAASYEQYF	TGTGCCACCAGCAGAGATTGGGCAGCCTCCTACGAGCAGTACTTC
TRBJ1-5	TRBV19	.	TRBD1	14	CASSKKGAYQPQHF	TGTGCCAGTAGTAAGAAGGGGGCATATCAGCCCCAGCATTTT
TRBJ2-5	TRBV20-1	.	TRBD2	18	CSARDARRLAGGSETQYF	TGCAGTGCTAGAGATGCTCGGCGACTAGCGGGAGGGTCGGAGACCCAGTACTTC
TRBJ1-1	TRBV2	.	.	12	CASSRKGTEAFF	TGTGCCAGCAGTCGTAAGGGGACTGAAGCTTTCTTT
TRBJ2-7	TRBV10-2	many	TRBD2	17	CASSRDGLAIAHYEQYF	TGCGCCAGCAGCCGGGACGGACTAGCAATTGCCCACTACGAGCAGTACTTC
TRBJ2-1	TRBV28	.	TRBD2	15	CASSRRLAGAGEQFF	TGTGCCAGCAGTCGGCGACTAGCGGGAGCAGGGGAGCAGTTCTTC
TRBJ2-7	TRBV4-2	.	TRBD2	17	CASSQDPSGSGIYEQYF	TGTGCCAGCAGCCAAGATCCCTCGGGTAGCGGGATCTACGAGCAGTACTTC
TRBJ2-7	TRBV7-9	.	TRBD1	16	CASSHRPGQGASEQYF	TGTGCCAGCAGCCACCGACCGGGACAGGGGGCAAGCGAGCAGTACTTC
TRBJ1-2	TRBV7-9	.	TRBD1	15	CSSSLPGQYDYGYTF	TGTTCCAGCAGCTTACCGGGACAGTATGACTATGGCTACACCTTC
TRBJ1-1	TRBV12-3/TRBV12-4	many	.	16	CASSLSAHRVNTEAFF	TGTGCCAGCAGTTTGTCGGCCCACAGGGTGAACACTGAAGCTTTCTTT
TRBJ1-1	TRBV20-1	.	TRBD1	15	CSASPGQMLNTEAFF	TGCAGTGCTAGTCCGGGACAGATGTTGAACACTGAAGCTTTCTTT
TRBJ2-3	TRBV6-6	.	TRBD2	15	CASRSSGSGTDTQYF	TGTGCCAGCAGGAGTAGCGGGAGTGGCACAGATACGCAGTATTTT
TRBJ1-6	TRBV27	.	TRBD1	15	CASRGQPGNNSPLHF	TGTGCCAGCAGGGGACAGCCTGGAAATAATTCACCCCTCCACTTT
TRBJ1-2	TRBV7-9	.	.	17	CASSFRTQNPSNYGYTF	TGTGCCAGCAGCTTTCGAACCCAGAATCCAAGTAACTATGGCTACACCTTC
TRBJ2-1	TRBV29-1	.	TRBD2	18	CSVEDGGASGGDYNEQFF	TGCAGCGTTGAAGATGGTGGGGCTAGCGGGGGCGATTACAATGAGCAGTTCTTC
TRBJ2-1	TRBV28	.	.	14	CASSYPGEHNEQFF	TGTGCCAGCAGTTACCCCGGGGAACACAATGAGCAGTTCTTC
TRBJ2-3	TRBV10-3	.	TRBD2	16	CAISETAGGSTDTQYF	TGTGCCATCAGTGAGACAGCGGGGGGGAGCACAGATACGCAGTATTTT